Below, 15 T cell receptor beta chains from the same sample are listed, as sequenced in a study of T cell responses to AZD1222 COVID-19 vaccine. Libraries were prepared by immunoSEQ multiplex PCR; TCRdb keeps only in-frame clonotypes and omits some of them. The sample records 100,000 to 120,000 clones, roughly nine tenths being singletons. The specimen comprised peripheral blood, sampled on day 0 of AZD1222 vaccination. These receptors were obtained from an adult in good health.

The V call is TRBV27, the J call TRBJ1-2, with D possibly matching TRBD1 (5 bases). This CDR3 is built from 15 residues. The germline V and J ends were trimmed by 5 bases and 4 bases, with 17 bases remaining between them. In germline, CDR1 is MNHEY, CDR2 SMNVEV (reference sequence). The CDR3 region has the DNA TGTGCCAGCAGTCCCTCAAACAGGTTCCTCTATGGCTACACCTTC. It specifies CASSPSNRFLYGYTF.

The chain couples TRBV27 to TRBJ1-6, with 9 bases lining up with TRBD1. The CDR3 consists of 14 residues. Germline-derived CDR1 and CDR2 are MNHEY and SMNVEV (reference sequence). With V trimmed by 3 bases and J by 7 bases, 1 base remained unmatched. The CDR3 loop is CASSFGQGNSPLHF. CDR3 DNA sequence: TGTGCCAGCAGTTTCGGACAGGGGAATTCACCCCTCCACTTT.

This rearrangement joins TRBV4-1 to TRBJ2-1; 8 bases match TRBD2. The CDR3 contains 15 residues. J lost 7 bases, V lost 7 bases, and 12 bases had no gene match. The germline gives CDR1 MGHRA, CDR2 YSYEKL. CDR3 sequence (DNA): TGCGCCAGCAAAAGGAGAGCGGGAGAGGCGAATGAGCAGTTCTTC. This translates into CASKRRAGEANEQFF.

The V gene is TRBV7-2, the J gene TRBJ1-1; D remains ambiguous. Germline V gives CDR1 SGHTA, CDR2 FQGNSA. Trimming removed 5 bases from V and 3 bases from J, with 13 bases in between. CDR3 length: 14 amino acids. CDR3 loop: CASSQQVGDTEAFF. The DNA for the CDR3 is TGTGCCAGCAGCCAGCAGGTCGGGGACACTGAAGCTTTCTTT.

The rearrangement uses TRBV19 and TRBJ2-1, with unresolved D. The germline V gene has CDR1 LNHDA and CDR2 SQIVND (reference sequence). The CDR3 length is 12 residues. V was shortened by 8 bases and J by 8 bases, with 13 bases between the two germline ends. CDR3 bases: TGTGCCAGTTGTTCAAACGGGTATGAGCAGTTCTTC. Translating gives CASCSNGYEQFF.

The CDR3 DNA reads TGTGCCAGCAGCTGGGGCAGACTACAAGAGACCCAGTACTTC. Amino acids: CASSWGRLQETQYF. The chain combines TRBV7-2 with TRBJ2-5; D tentatively reads TRBD1 or TRBD2 (5 bases each). V lost 4 bases, J lost 2 bases, and 11 bases lay in between. This CDR3 is 14 amino acids long. Per germline, CDR1 SGHTA and CDR2 FQGNSA.

This clone was found a few times. The chain uses TRBV19 and TRBJ1-6; D might be TRBD1 (6 bases). This CDR3 region has 14 residues. V was clipped by 5 bases and J by 9 bases, with 14 bases between them. CDR1 LNHDA and CDR2 SQIVND come from the germline V gene (reference sequence). The CDR3 DNA reads as TGTGCCAGTAGTGGGGGGCTAAGAGGTTCACCCCTCCACTTT. It is translated as CASSGGLRGSPLHF.

This chain joins TRBV7-9 and TRBJ2-3, with D hard to call. Trimming shortened V by 0 bases and J by 8 bases, and 12 bases separated the two germline ends. The germline V gene encodes CDR1 SEHNR and CDR2 FQNEAQ (reference sequence). This CDR3 comprises 14 residues. CDR3 bases: TGTGCCAGCAGCTTAGCGAGTGGATCGGGTACGCAGTATTTT. It yields the protein CASSLASGSGTQYF.

This clone was seen a single time. The rearrangement links TRBV18 to TRBJ2-2, with 7 bases lining up with TRBD2. This CDR3 is 14 amino acids long. In germline, CDR1 is KGHSH, CDR2 LQKENI. The trim removed 2 bases at V and 6 bases at J, leaving 3 bases unmatched. The DNA of the CDR3 is TGTGCCAGCTCACCATCGGGGGGTTCCGGGGAGCTGTTTTTT. Protein sequence: CASSPSGGSGELFF. Full variable domain (outside the CDR3, taken from reference TRBV18 and TRBJ2-2): NAGVMQNPRHLVRRRGQEARLRCSPMKGHSHVYWYRQLPEEGLKFMVYLQKENIIDESGMPKERFSAEFPKEGPSILRIQQVVRGDSAAYFCASSPSGGSGELFFGEGSRLTVL.

This sequence joins TRBV9 and TRBJ1-2, with 7 bases that match TRBD1. Germline CDR1 SGDLS, CDR2 YYNGEE. V lost 3 bases, J lost 3 bases, and 2 bases stayed unmatched. CDR3 size: 13 residues. The CDR3 DNA reads TGTGCCAGCAGCGCGGGACAGTACTATGGCTACACCTTC. Translation: CASSAGQYYGYTF.

V is TRBV5-1 and J is TRBJ1-2, with 7 bases lining up with TRBD1. Per the germline V gene, CDR1 is SGHRS and CDR2 is YFSETQ. The CDR3 has 14 amino acids. J gave up 2 bases and V 2 bases, and 3 bases lay outside the gene matches. The CDR3 protein is CASSFGGQNYGYTF. The CDR3 region has the DNA TGCGCCAGCAGCTTTGGGGGACAGAACTATGGCTACACCTTC. The whole variable domain, remainder taken from reference TRBV5-1 and TRBJ1-2, is KAGVTQTPRYLIKTRGQQVTLSCSPISGHRSVSWYQQTPGQGLQFLFEYFSETQRNKGNFPGRFSGRQFSNSRSEMNVSTLELGDSALYLCASSFGGQNYGYTFGSGTRLTVV.

The chain links TRBV5-1 to TRBJ2-1; TRBD1 agrees at 12 bases. Germline CDR1 reads SGHRS; CDR2 reads YFSETQ. The CDR3 sequence is 15 residues long. The J segment lost 7 bases and the V segment lost 4 bases, leaving 6 bases of the junction unmatched. The DNA for the CDR3 is TGCGCCAGCAGCCCCGGGACAGGGGGCAAAAATGAGCAGTTCTTC. Translating gives CASSPGTGGKNEQFF.

This clone has only a few counts. The chain uses TRBV4-1 and TRBJ2-5; a weak D match, TRBD2 (6 bases). The germline CDR1 and CDR2 sequences are MGHRA and YSYEKL. This CDR3 region has 19 residues. V was pared by 2 bases and J by 0 bases, with 22 bases between. CDR3 loop: CASSQLPGLSRGNQETQYF. CDR3 DNA sequence: TGCGCCAGCAGCCAATTACCGGGACTTTCCCGTGGAAACCAAGAGACCCAGTACTTC.

V gene TRBV5-1 combines with J gene TRBJ2-2, with 8 positions matching TRBD2. The CDR3 sequence is 18 residues long. The trim removed 0 bases at V and 5 bases at J, leaving 12 bases unmatched. The germline V gene has CDR1 SGHRS and CDR2 YFSETQ. CDR3 sequence reads: CASSLDGTSLSSTGELFF. CDR3 sequence (DNA): TGCGCCAGCAGCTTGGATGGGACTAGTCTATCGTCGACCGGGGAGCTGTTTTTT. Full variable domain (remainder filled in from reference TRBV5-1 and TRBJ2-2): KAGVTQTPRYLIKTRGQQVTLSCSPISGHRSVSWYQQTPGQGLQFLFEYFSETQRNKGNFPGRFSGRQFSNSRSEMNVSTLELGDSALYLCASSLDGTSLSSTGELFFGEGSRLTVL.

The chain employs TRBV18 and TRBJ1-1; possibly TRBD1 for D (5 bases). V dropped 1 base and J dropped 4 bases, with 16 bases sitting between them. Germline V gives CDR1 KGHSH, CDR2 LQKENI. The CDR3 runs 16 residues. CDR3 in amino acids: CASSPRVVGTGTEAFF. CDR3 in DNA: TGTGCCAGCTCACCACGGGTGGTGGGGACGGGCACTGAAGCTTTCTTT.